The 32 T cell receptor beta chains in this list originate from one sample, sequenced in a study of blood T cell repertoires in COVID-19. Measured with immunoSEQ multiplex PCR; TCRdb has only the in-frame clones, and not every one. Seen here are about 99,000 clones, 85% to 90% observed once, and the top ten hold roughly 15%. The material sequenced was peripheral blood. These receptors were collected from a middle-aged man with acute or convalescent COVID-19.

This rearrangement joins TRBV2 to TRBJ2-7, with 16 bases that match TRBD2. The CDR3 loop spans 19 amino acids. J gave up 1 base and V 3 bases, and 9 bases lay outside the gene matches. Germline CDR1 is SNHLY and CDR2 is FYNNEI. This CDR3 reads CASSDRGTSGRALSYEQYF. The DNA of the CDR3 is TGTGCCAGCAGTGATAGGGGGACTAGCGGGAGGGCCTTGTCCTACGAGCAGTACTTC.

The V and J genes are TRBV10-2 and TRBJ2-1, with TRBD2 matching 12 bases. This CDR3 spans 15 amino acids. V gave up 4 bases and J gave up 4 bases; unmatched junction bases: 2. The germline V gene encodes CDR1 WSHSY and CDR2 SAAADI. The CDR3 nucleotides read TGCGCCAGCAGTGGGGGACTAGCGGGTTACAATGAGCAGTTCTTC. Protein: CASSGGLAGYNEQFF.

The chain is built from TRBV7-8 and TRBJ1-1; D uncertain. The CDR3 has 13 amino acids. V lost 2 bases and J lost 3, with 7 bases in between. Germline V gene lookup returns CDR1 SGHVS and CDR2 FQNEAQ. The DNA of the CDR3 is TGTGCCAGCAGCTTAATCCGGTACACTGAAGCTTTCTTT. It encodes CASSLIRYTEAFF.

The chain couples TRBV11-3 to TRBJ2-1; 10 nucleotides line up with TRBD2. The germline CDR1 and CDR2 sequences are SGHNT and YENEEA. V gave up 0 bases and J gave up 8 bases; unmatched junction bases: 4. The CDR3 has 15 amino acids. For the CDR3, the DNA is TGTGCCAGCAGCTTAGAAGGGACTAGCGACGATGAGCAGTTCTTC. Encoded protein: CASSLEGTSDDEQFF.

The rearrangement links TRBV6-5 to TRBJ1-2, with D hard to call. Trimming left V 10 bases short and J 6 bases short, with 12 bases between. CDR3 length: 11 amino acids. Looked up from germline, CDR1 is MNHEY and CDR2 is SVGAGI. CDR3 amino acids: CATRVYDGYTF. The CDR3 DNA reads as TGTGCCACCCGAGTATATGATGGCTACACCTTC.

This clone has a single count. V and J are TRBV19 and TRBJ1-6; D not certain. The V and J ends lost 4 bases and 3 bases respectively, with 7 bases between them. The CDR3 loop spans 14 amino acids. Germline V gene lookup returns CDR1 LNHDA and CDR2 SQIVND (reference sequence). CDR3 protein: CASSTTLYNSPLHF. The CDR3 DNA reads as TGTGCCAGTAGTACGACACTCTATAATTCACCCCTCCACTTT.

This chain links TRBV6-2 or TRBV6-3 with TRBJ2-5; 12 nucleotides agree with TRBD2. V gave up 5 bases and J gave up 5 bases; unmatched junction bases: 9. Germline assignment: CDR1 MNHEY and CDR2 SVGEGT. The CDR3 has 16 residues. DNA of the CDR3: TGTGCCAGCAGTCAGACTAGCGGGAGAGTTTGGGAGACCCAGTACTTC. It translates to CASSQTSGRVWETQYF.

The V and J genes are TRBV5-4 and TRBJ2-1, with 8 nucleotides matching TRBD1. Trimming took 4 bases from V and 4 from J; bases not matched to a gene: 4. The CDR3 sequence is 14 residues long. The germline CDR1 and CDR2 sequences are SGHNT and YYREEE (reference sequence). DNA for the CDR3: TGTGCCAGCAGCAAGGGACAGGATTACAATGAGCAGTTCTTC. Translated, it gives CASSKGQDYNEQFF.

Of note for this clone: Because the CDR3's place on the DNA is in doubt, the DNA is left out and the CDR3 is given as listed by TCRdb. The chain employs TRBV6-1 and TRBJ2-2; the D segment call TRBD2 is taken from the table without a DNA check. From germline, CDR1 is MNHNS and CDR2 SASEGT. The CDR3 has 14 residues if both end residues are counted. CDR3 amino acids: CASSTSRNTGELFF.

The chain is built from TRBV27 and TRBJ2-1; D is perhaps TRBD2 (6 bases). The CDR3 is 14 residues long. V lost 4 bases to trimming and J lost 2 bases, with 9 bases between them. Germline CDR1 MNHEY, CDR2 SMNVEV (reference sequence). The CDR3 is CASSSGVPYNEQFF. In DNA, the CDR3 is TGTGCCAGCAGTTCGGGGGTCCCCTACAATGAGCAGTTCTTC.

The rearrangement links TRBV6-5 to TRBJ1-5; D remains unclear. CDR3 length: 13 amino acids. Germline V gene lookup returns CDR1 MNHEY and CDR2 SVGAGI. V was pared by 8 bases and J by 4 bases, with 12 bases between. The CDR3: CASRQGENQPQHF. CDR3 nucleotide sequence: TGTGCCAGCCGACAAGGCGAAAATCAGCCCCAGCATTTT.

The V call is TRBV5-1, the J call TRBJ2-7; 10 bases align to TRBD1. V dropped 4 bases and J dropped 6; count of bases not matched to a gene: 4. CDR3 length: 13 residues. In germline, CDR1 is SGHRS, CDR2 YFSETQ. The CDR3 here is CASSAGTGVEQYF. As DNA, the CDR3 is TGCGCCAGCAGCGCCGGGACAGGGGTCGAGCAGTACTTC.

The gene calls are TRBV19 and TRBJ1-1, with 7 positions matching TRBD1. In germline, CDR1 is LNHDA, CDR2 SQIVND (reference sequence). Germline trimming cut 3 bases from V and 4 bases from J; bases unmatched to any gene: 2. CDR3 length: 13 residues. CDR3 protein: CASSINRGTEAFF. The CDR3 region has the DNA TGTGCCAGTAGTATTAACAGGGGCACTGAAGCTTTCTTT.

The chain uses TRBV11-2 and TRBJ2-1, with TRBD2 identical over 11 bases. After removal of 0 bases from V and 4 bases from J, the junction contained 5 bases not matched to a gene. Germline V CDR1 and CDR2: SGHAT, FQNNGV. CDR3 length: 17 residues. CDR3 sequence (DNA): TGTGCCAGCAGCTTAGATGAGGGACTAGCGGCATACAATGAGCAGTTCTTC. The encoded protein is CASSLDEGLAAYNEQFF.

The chain recombines TRBV20-1 with TRBJ1-2; D is ambiguous. This CDR3 spans 13 amino acids. V was clipped by 3 bases and J by 7 bases, with 15 bases between them. Germline V gene sequence: CDR1 DFQATT, CDR2 SNEGSKA (reference sequence). CDR3 amino acids: CSASDPYYGGYTF. CDR3 coding DNA: TGCAGTGCTAGTGATCCCTACTATGGTGGCTACACCTTC.

V is TRBV3-1 (or the pseudogene TRBV3-2) and J is TRBJ1-2, with D unresolved. Germline CDR1 reads LGHDT; CDR2 reads YNNKEL (reference sequence). This CDR3 is 13 amino acids long. Trimming removed 4 bases from V and 8 bases from J, with 14 bases in between. The CDR3 coding sequence is TGTGCCAGCAGCCCTCGGCGAGAGCGAGGCTACACCTTC. As protein: CASSPRRERGYTF.

In its sample, this clone was seen once. V usage is TRBV19 and J usage is TRBJ1-1, with D uncertain. The germline CDR1 and CDR2 sequences are LNHDA and SQIVND (reference sequence). The CDR3 is made up of 16 amino acids. V gave up 0 bases and J gave up 4 bases, with 15 bases separating them. In DNA, the CDR3 is TGTGCCAGTAGTATAGAAGCGGGCAAGACAAGCACTGAAGCTTTCTTT. Translated, it gives CASSIEAGKTSTEAFF.

This clone was observed once. This chain uses TRBV25-1 with TRBJ2-1; tentative D call: TRBD1 (6 bases). The V gene lost 3 bases and the J gene lost 1 base, with 13 bases spanning the gap. The CDR3 is 16 residues long. Germline assignment: CDR1 MGHDK and CDR2 SYGVNS. DNA of the CDR3: TGTGCCAGCAGTGATTTAGGGGGAGATTCCTACAATGAGCAGTTCTTC. It translates to CASSDLGGDSYNEQFF.

This clone was seen only once. The chain joins TRBV21-1 to TRBJ2-3; the listed D gene, TRBD1, was not tested against the DNA. TRBV21-1 is a documented pseudogene. The CDR3 sequence is 20 residues long. The CDR3 nucleotides read TGTGCCAGCAGAAAGTCCCAGCTCTCGGGACAGGGGATCCAGACAGATACGCAGTATTTT. It codes for CASRKSQLSGQGIQTDTQYF.

The V and J genes are TRBV11-2 and TRBJ2-7; D may be TRBD2 (5 bases). The CDR3 contains 15 residues. CDR1 SGHAT and CDR2 FQNNGV come from the germline V gene. Trimming took 1 base from V and 3 from J, leaving 13 bases between them. Here the CDR3 reads CASSLAGSGYYEQYF. CDR3 sequence (DNA): TGTGCCAGCAGCTTAGCGGGGTCTGGCTACTACGAGCAGTACTTC.

V gene TRBV28 combines with J gene TRBJ2-3; 8 bases agree with TRBD2. V gave up 5 bases and J gave up 4 bases; unmatched junction bases: 17. Per the germline V gene, CDR1 is MDHEN and CDR2 is SYDVKM. CDR3 length equals 18 residues. CDR3 nucleotides: TGTGCCAGCAGTCCAGAGGGCCTGGGGAGCGGGAGCCCAGATACGCAGTATTTT. Residues: CASSPEGLGSGSPDTQYF.

V usage is TRBV6-4 and J usage is TRBJ1-5; D gene uncertain. Looked up from germline, CDR1 is MRHNA and CDR2 is SNTAGT. CDR3 length: 15 amino acids. Deletions cut 7 bases from V and 0 bases from J, with 13 bases between. The DNA for the CDR3 is TGTGCCAGCATCGTCGGGAATTATAGCAATCAGCCCCAGCATTTT. As protein: CASIVGNYSNQPQHF.

V gene TRBV6-2 or TRBV6-3 combines with J gene TRBJ1-3; 7 bases match TRBD1. From germline, CDR1 is MNHEY and CDR2 SVGEGT. CDR3 length: 15 amino acids. Losses at the gene ends were 5 bases for V and 0 bases for J; bases not matched to a gene: 4. The CDR3 loop is CASSAPGGSGNTIYF. CDR3 nucleotides: TGTGCCAGCAGTGCACCAGGGGGCTCTGGAAACACCATATATTTT.

The gene calls are TRBV15 and TRBJ2-3; D is uncertain. Trimming left V 0 bases short and J 0 bases short, with 4 bases between. The CDR3 is 14 amino acids. Germline lookup yields CDR1 LNHNV and CDR2 YYDKDF (reference sequence). The CDR3, as DNA: TGTGCCACCAGCAGAGATCATAGCACAGATACGCAGTATTTT. Protein product: CATSRDHSTDTQYF.

J is TRBJ2-3 and V is TRBV6-5, with TRBD2 matching 10 bases. The CDR3 runs 15 residues. Germline lookup yields CDR1 MNHEY and CDR2 SVGAGI. The V gene end was trimmed by 10 bases and the J gene end by 5 bases; junction bases not matched to a gene: 12. CDR3 protein: CAITLLAGMRDTQYF. The DNA of the CDR3 is TGTGCCATAACCCTACTAGCGGGAATGCGAGATACGCAGTATTTT.

The chain has TRBV19 and TRBJ1-2; weak D call: TRBD1 (5 bases). The V end was cut by 5 bases, the J end by 4 bases, with 8 bases between. CDR1 is LNHDA and CDR2 is SQIVND in the germline V gene (reference sequence). The CDR3 consists of 12 residues. The CDR3 region has the DNA TGTGCCAGTAGTTCAGGGCCCTATGGCTACACCTTC. As protein: CASSSGPYGYTF.

The chain carries TRBV6-5 and TRBJ1-2, with 7 bases fitting TRBD1. CDR1 MNHEY and CDR2 SVGAGI come from the germline V gene. The CDR3 is made up of 11 amino acids. V dropped 4 bases and J dropped 10; count of bases not matched to a gene: 3. The chain's CDR3 is CASSFGQDYTF. The DNA for the CDR3 is TGTGCCAGCAGTTTCGGACAGGACTACACCTTC.

The chain links TRBV5-1 to TRBJ2-7; D is perhaps TRBD1 (6 bases). This CDR3 comprises 14 residues. Trimming cost V 1 base and J 3 bases, with 11 bases left between them. Germline V lookup: CDR1 SGHRS, CDR2 YFSETQ. The CDR3 region is CASSLQGTIYEQYF. The CDR3 DNA reads TGCGCCAGCAGCTTGCAGGGGACAATCTACGAGCAGTACTTC.

The V gene is TRBV19, the J gene TRBJ1-5; 8 bases fit TRBD1. V was pared by 4 bases and J by 3 bases, with 11 bases of the junction left unmatched. The CDR3 extends over 17 amino acids. Germline V gene lookup returns CDR1 LNHDA and CDR2 SQIVND (reference sequence). The CDR3 coding sequence is TGTGCCAGTAGTACCCGCGACAGGGGTGGGTCCAATCAGCCCCAGCATTTT. Amino acid sequence: CASSTRDRGGSNQPQHF.

This clone is a singleton in its sample. The CDR3 carries no conserved terminal phenylalanine or tryptophan, so it likely arises from a read error. The DNA is left out, because the CDR3 cannot be placed on it with certainty; the CDR3 is given as TCRdb lists it. This sequence joins TRBV7-9 and TRBJ2-3; the listed D gene, TRBD2, was not tested against the DNA. Germline V gene lookup returns CDR1 SEHNR and CDR2 FQNEAQ (reference sequence). 13 amino acids form the CDR3, both terminal residues included. The chain's CDR3 is CASSQGAGDRRTL.

The chain employs TRBV5-1 and TRBJ2-6; TRBD2 is a possible D gene (7 bases). The V end lost 0 bases, the J end lost 2 bases, and 9 bases lay between the germline ends. Germline V gives CDR1 SGHRS, CDR2 YFSETQ. CDR3 length equals 16 residues. As DNA, the CDR3 is TGCGCCAGCAGCTTGGAGGGGGGGCCTGGGGCCAACGTCCTGACTTTC. Protein: CASSLEGGPGANVLTF. The variable domain in full, with the rest retrieved from reference TRBV5-1 and TRBJ2-6, is KAGVTQTPRYLIKTRGQQVTLSCSPISGHRSVSWYQQTPGQGLQFLFEYFSETQRNKGNFPGRFSGRQFSNSRSEMNVSTLELGDSALYLCASSLEGGPGANVLTFGAGSRLTVL.

The chain couples TRBV9 to TRBJ1-3; no definite D call. V shed 7 bases and J shed 3 bases, with 11 bases lying between them. The germline V gene encodes CDR1 SGDLS and CDR2 YYNGEE. The CDR3 is 13 amino acids. CDR3 nucleotides: TGTGCCAGCCGGGGTTCGAGTGGAAACACCATATATTTT. Protein: CASRGSSGNTIYF. The variable domain in full, completed from reference TRBV9 and TRBJ1-3, reads DSGVTQTPKHLITATGQRVTLRCSPRSGDLSVYWYQQSLDQGLQFLIQYYNGEERAKGNILERFSAQQFPDLHSELNLSSLELGDSALYFCASRGSSGNTIYFGEGSWLTVV.